One sample yielded the 10 T cell receptor beta chains listed below, sequenced in a study of human T cells and chemical hapten exposure. TCRdb used MiXCR to reprocess the RACE reads, holding one entry per CDR3 protein. The top ten clones hold around 8% of a sample with around 330,000 distinct CDR3 sequences, approximately 5% of them seen once. Time point in this sample: pre-sensitization, week 0. Treatment in this sample: therapeutic diphenylcyclopropenone sensitization with weekly scalp DPC. Source: whole blood, taken in connection with sensitization to the hapten diphenylcyclopropenone (DPC). The receptors come from a woman aged 18 to 35 with alopecia areata. Some clones in this sample may be carry-over from other donors' samples.

This clonotype showed up many times. The gene calls are TRBV6-6 and TRBJ2-3; D perhaps matches TRBD2 (5 bases). The CDR3 sequence is 13 residues long. The V and J ends lost 2 bases and 10 bases respectively, with 13 bases between them. CDR1 and CDR2 from the germline V gene are MNHNY and SVGAGI (reference sequence). CDR3: CASSYRESESQYF. The DNA of the CDR3 is TGTGCCAGCAGTTACAGGGAGTCAGAATCGCAGTATTTT.

This chain connects TRBV7-9 to TRBJ2-1; no firm D call. CDR1 is SEHNR and CDR2 is FQNEAQ in the germline V gene (reference sequence). V gave up 4 bases and J gave up 10 bases, with 8 bases separating them. CDR3 length: 11 amino acids. CDR3 DNA: TGTGCCAGCAGCTCAGGAGAAGAGCAGTTCTTC. The encoded protein is CASSSGEEQFF.

There are many counts of this clonotype. The chain has TRBV6-5 and TRBJ2-2, with D perhaps TRBD1 (5 bases). CDR3 size: 16 residues. Germline V gives CDR1 MNHEY, CDR2 SVGAGI. The V and J ends lost 2 bases and 1 base respectively, with 11 bases between them. CDR3 in DNA: TGTGCCAGCAGTTACGACAGAAACCTGAACACCGGGGAGCTGTTTTTT. Amino acids: CASSYDRNLNTGELFF.

There are many counts of this clonotype. The chain recombines TRBV11-2 with TRBJ2-1; TRBD2 aligns across 7 bases. The CDR3 is made up of 17 amino acids. CDR1 is SGHAT, CDR2 FQNNGV, per germline. The J segment lost 3 bases and the V segment lost 1 base, leaving 9 bases of the junction unmatched. CDR3 sequence (DNA): TGTGCCAGCAGCTTAGGGGCCTTAGCGGGCCTCTACAATGAGCAGTTCTTC. It codes for CASSLGALAGLYNEQFF.

This clonotype was counted a few times. The V gene is TRBV25-1, the J gene TRBJ1-1; D is unclear. The germline CDR1 and CDR2 sequences are MGHDK and SYGVNS. The CDR3 runs 13 residues. V shed 7 bases and J shed 6 bases, with 15 bases lying between them. The CDR3 is CASTSPSGAEAFF. The DNA of the CDR3 is TGTGCCAGCACTTCCCCCTCGGGCGCTGAAGCTTTCTTT.

This clonotype was seen at least ten times. V usage is TRBV29-1 and J usage is TRBJ1-1; 10 bases match TRBD1. The CDR3 contains 14 residues. V trimming: 3 bases; J trimming: 5 bases; junction bases outside the gene matches: 6. Germline lookup yields CDR1 SQVTM and CDR2 ANQGSEA. The CDR3 reads CSVDPTGGVTEAFF. CDR3 nucleotide sequence: TGCAGCGTTGACCCGACAGGGGGCGTGACTGAAGCTTTCTTT.

This clonotype was detected a few times. The rearrangement uses TRBV5-1 and TRBJ1-1; possibly TRBD1 for D (6 bases). The CDR3 length is 16 residues. Trimming left V 0 bases short and J 0 bases short, with 12 bases between. CDR1 SGHRS and CDR2 YFSETQ come from the germline V gene. CDR3 DNA sequence: TGCGCCAGCAGCTTGGCCAGGGGACAACTGAACACTGAAGCTTTCTTT. It yields the protein CASSLARGQLNTEAFF.

The chain carries TRBV25-1 and TRBJ2-1, with D possibly being TRBD2 (6 bases). Between the trimmed V and J ends, which lost 3 bases and 6 bases, there was a span of 12 bases. Germline V gives CDR1 MGHDK, CDR2 SYGVNS. CDR3 size: 14 residues. The CDR3 bases are TGTGCCAGCAGTGAGCGGGGACCCCTCAATGAGCAGTTCTTC. Translation gives CASSERGPLNEQFF.

This clonotype has a count of ten or more. The chain recombines TRBV4-3 with TRBJ2-1; 8 bases fit TRBD1. The ends lost 3 bases at V and 4 bases at J; junction bases unmatched: 8. The CDR3 loop spans 16 amino acids. Germline lookup yields CDR1 LGHNA and CDR2 YSLEER. The chain's CDR3 is CASSQDRDRLYNEQFF. CDR3 DNA sequence: TGCGCCAGCAGCCAGGACCGGGACAGGCTTTACAATGAGCAGTTCTTC.

This clonotype was seen only a few times. The J gene is TRBJ2-3, the V gene TRBV9; a possible D gene is TRBD1 (6 bases). The V gene's germline CDR1 is SGDLS and CDR2 YYNGEE. This CDR3 contains 14 residues. The V end lost 0 bases, the J end lost 3 bases, and 8 bases lay between the germline ends. The CDR3 region has the DNA TGTGCCAGCAGCGTAGAGGGGGTGACAGATACGCAGTATTTT. Translation: CASSVEGVTDTQYF.